Following are 31 T cell receptor beta chains from one sample sequenced in a study of cytomegalovirus exposure and HLA in healthy donors. It was with 60 Vbeta and 13 Jbeta primers that the PCR ran. Some clones are missing from TCRdb's copy, which holds only in-frame ones; the method was immunoSEQ multiplex PCR. The table has about 120,000 clones, about four fifths seen once; the top ten hold roughly 1.5%. Sequenced input: PBMCs. These receptors came from a woman younger than 30 in good health and CMV-seronegative.

This clone was counted between two and nine times. CDR3 nucleotide sequence: TGTGCCAGCAGCTCAGGGGTTACCGGGACCCACGAGCAGTACTTC. Translated, it gives CASSSGVTGTHEQYF. The J gene is TRBJ2-7, the V gene TRBV7-2; tentative D call: TRBD1 (6 bases). The length of the CDR3 is 15 residues. The V and J ends lost 4 bases and 5 bases respectively, with 18 bases between them. Germline CDR1 reads SGHTA; CDR2 reads FQGNSA.

The chain combines TRBV2 with TRBJ1-2, with TRBD1 matching 9 bases. This CDR3 region has 14 residues. The V gene's germline CDR1 is SNHLY and CDR2 FYNNEI. With V trimmed by 5 bases and J by 3 bases, 4 bases remained unmatched. The CDR3: CASSRQGVDYGYTF. CDR3 DNA: TGTGCCAGCAGTAGACAGGGGGTGGACTATGGCTACACCTTC.

The chain combines TRBV6-1 with TRBJ2-3, with 13 bases aligning to TRBD2. CDR3 length: 15 residues. In germline, CDR1 is MNHNS, CDR2 SASEGT. V dropped 4 bases and J dropped 4; count of bases not matched to a gene: 2. Here the CDR3 DNA reads TGTGCCAGCAGTGGACTAGCGGGGGGAGCAGATACGCAGTATTTT. Amino acids: CASSGLAGGADTQYF.

DNA for the CDR3: TGTGCCACCAGCTCAGGGTATGCGGACACTGAAGCTTTCTTT. The encoded protein is CATSSGYADTEAFF. This chain connects TRBV15 to TRBJ1-1, with TRBD1 as a possible D gene (5 bases). Germline V lookup: CDR1 LNHNV, CDR2 YYDKDF (reference sequence). Trimming cost V 5 bases and J 3 bases, with 13 bases left between them. CDR3 length: 14 amino acids.

The chain links TRBV7-2 to TRBJ2-7; 7 nucleotides line up with TRBD2. The germline gives CDR1 SGHTA, CDR2 FQGNSA. The CDR3 has 14 amino acids. The trim removed 0 bases at V and 5 bases at J, leaving 4 bases unmatched. CDR3 region: CASSLAWGGNEQYF. CDR3 nucleotide sequence: TGTGCCAGCAGCTTAGCGTGGGGGGGGAACGAGCAGTACTTC.

As to this clone: A junction boundary mismatches the germline segment, possibly from a read error. The V and J genes are TRBV6-6 and TRBJ2-1; 8 bases fit TRBD1. The CDR3 has 12 residues. Germline CDR1 is MNHNY and CDR2 is SVGAGI (reference sequence). CDR3 coding DNA: TGTGCCAGCAGTGGCCCCGGGACAGGCTTGATCTTC. Translating gives CASSGPGTGLIF.

This clone was observed a few times. The V call is TRBV5-4, the J call TRBJ2-7, with 11 bases aligning to TRBD1. The J segment lost 5 bases and the V segment lost 0 bases, leaving 4 bases of the junction unmatched. Germline-derived CDR1 and CDR2 are SGHNT and YYREEE (reference sequence). CDR3 length: 15 amino acids. CDR3 sequence (DNA): TGTGCCAGCAGCTTGGGGGGGACAGGGGGTAACGAGCAGTACTTC. Encoded protein: CASSLGGTGGNEQYF.

The chain's CDR3 is CASSHGQGVRNTEAFF. CDR3 in DNA: TGTGCCAGCAGCCACGGACAGGGGGTCCGGAACACTGAAGCTTTCTTT. The chain combines TRBV9 with TRBJ1-1; 10 bases are shared with TRBD1. Looked up from germline, CDR1 is SGDLS and CDR2 is YYNGEE. Trimming removed 4 bases from V and 1 base from J; junction bases left unmatched: 7. This CDR3 has 16 residues.

This clone showed up just a few times. This chain joins TRBV28 and TRBJ1-5, with unresolved D. The V end was cut by 5 bases, the J end by 2 bases, with 4 bases between. This CDR3 comprises 12 residues. The V gene's germline CDR1 is MDHEN and CDR2 SYDVKM. CDR3 residues: CASSPGNQPQHF. CDR3 sequence (DNA): TGTGCCAGCAGTCCCGGCAATCAGCCCCAGCATTTT.

This clone has only a few counts. The chain is built from TRBV28 and TRBJ1-1, with 8 bases that match TRBD1. The CDR3 consists of 14 residues. With V trimmed by 7 bases and J by 5 bases, 9 bases remained unmatched. Per the germline V gene, CDR1 is MDHEN and CDR2 is SYDVKM. The CDR3 sequence: CASTITGGRTEAFF. In DNA, the CDR3 is TGTGCCAGCACCATAACAGGGGGAAGGACTGAAGCTTTCTTT.

Points on this clone: Since no conserved phenylalanine or tryptophan closes the CDR3, a read error is the likely cause. V is TRBV7-6 and J is TRBJ1-1, with no clear D. The V and J ends lost 1 base and 1 base respectively, with 4 bases between them. This CDR3 has 13 residues. Germline CDR1 SGHVS, CDR2 FNYEAQ. CDR3 DNA: TGTGCCAGCAGCTTAGGGGAGAACACTGAAGCTTTCGTT. Amino acid sequence: CASSLGENTEAFV.

CDR3 sequence: CASSLTGGIAEAFF. The DNA of the CDR3 is TGTGCCAGCAGTTTGACAGGGGGCATTGCTGAAGCTTTCTTT. V usage is TRBV28 and J usage is TRBJ1-1; 10 nucleotides line up with TRBD1. The J segment lost 6 bases and the V segment lost 3 bases, leaving 4 bases of the junction unmatched. The V gene's germline CDR1 is MDHEN and CDR2 SYDVKM. The CDR3 sequence is 14 residues long.

The rearrangement uses TRBV7-9 and TRBJ1-2; TRBD1 aligns across 9 bases. Trimming at V came to 0 bases and at J to 4 bases, leaving 3 bases not matched to a gene. Germline V lookup: CDR1 SEHNR, CDR2 FQNEAQ (reference sequence). The CDR3 is 15 amino acids. DNA of the CDR3: TGTGCCAGCAGCTTAGCGGGGACAGGGACCTATGGCTACACCTTC. As protein: CASSLAGTGTYGYTF.

The V gene is TRBV5-4, the J gene TRBJ2-7, with TRBD1 identical over 7 bases. Germline trimming cut 4 bases from V and 0 bases from J; bases unmatched to any gene: 4. Germline assignment: CDR1 SGHNT and CDR2 YYREEE (reference sequence). The CDR3 loop spans 14 amino acids. The CDR3 region is CASSPTGNSYEQYF. In DNA form, the CDR3 reads TGTGCCAGCAGCCCGACAGGGAACTCCTACGAGCAGTACTTC.

The chain has TRBV4-1 and TRBJ1-4; D ambiguous. Germline loops: CDR1 MGHRA, CDR2 YSYEKL. Trimming cost V 10 bases and J 0 bases, with 21 bases left between them. The CDR3 consists of 17 residues. The CDR3 protein is CATRNIGRRATNEKLFF. The CDR3, as DNA: TGCGCCACCCGAAACATCGGTCGGCGGGCAACTAATGAAAAACTGTTTTTT.

The V gene is TRBV6-1, the J gene TRBJ1-5; the D is unclear. The CDR3 runs 12 residues. The germline V gene encodes CDR1 MNHNS and CDR2 SASEGT. Trimming cost V 5 bases and J 0 bases, with 2 bases left between them. The CDR3 DNA reads TGTGCCAGCAGTCGTAGCAATCAGCCCCAGCATTTT. Residues: CASSRSNQPQHF.

This sequence joins TRBV28 and TRBJ1-2; 12 nucleotides agree with TRBD1. CDR3 length equals 15 residues. V trimming: 6 bases; J trimming: 4 bases; junction bases outside the gene matches: 6. Per the germline V gene, CDR1 is MDHEN and CDR2 is SYDVKM. CDR3 region: CASRSGTGGVYGYTF. The CDR3 DNA sequence: TGTGCCAGCAGATCCGGGACAGGGGGCGTCTATGGCTACACCTTC.

The CDR3 DNA sequence: TGCAGCGTTCTGGGGCAGGGTGTATACCCGTTCTCTGGAAACACCATATATTTT. Amino acid sequence: CSVLGQGVYPFSGNTIYF. The V and J genes are TRBV29-1 and TRBJ1-3; TRBD1 might be the D (5 bases). Germline V gene data show CDR1 as SQVTM and CDR2 as ANQGSEA. This CDR3 is built from 18 residues. V was pared by 5 bases and J by 0 bases, with 23 bases between.

V is TRBV6-1 and J is TRBJ1-3; D unresolved. The CDR3 totals 15 residues. Germline CDR1 and CDR2: MNHNS and SASEGT. The ends were cut back, 5 bases at V and 0 bases at J, with 11 bases in the middle. CDR3 sequence reads: CASSRTPGSGNTIYF. The CDR3 DNA reads as TGTGCCAGCAGTAGAACCCCGGGCTCTGGAAACACCATATATTTT.

This chain connects TRBV5-6 to TRBJ2-2; TRBD2 matches at 11 bases. J gave up 4 bases and V 1 base, and 9 bases lay outside the gene matches. The CDR3 runs to 18 residues. Germline loops: CDR1 SGHDT, CDR2 YYEEEE. The CDR3 DNA reads TGTGCCAGCAGCTTGCTTAGCGGGGGGGCGTTGAGCACCGGGGAGCTGTTTTTT. The encoded protein is CASSLLSGGALSTGELFF.

The J gene is TRBJ2-7, the V gene TRBV6-6; 10 positions agree with TRBD2. V trimming: 5 bases; J trimming: 0 bases; junction bases outside the gene matches: 4. This CDR3 has 15 residues. Germline values: CDR1 MNHNY, CDR2 SVGAGI (reference sequence). The CDR3, as DNA: TGTGCCAGCAGTCAGAGCGGGGGGGCCTCCTACGAGCAGTACTTC. Its translation: CASSQSGGASYEQYF.

The chain has TRBV6-5 and TRBJ2-1, with TRBD2 identical over 7 bases. The CDR3 loop spans 13 amino acids. Per the germline V gene, CDR1 is MNHEY and CDR2 is SVGAGI. The V and J ends lost 10 bases and 2 bases, in that order; junction bases with no gene match: 5. In DNA, the CDR3 is TGTGCCACCGCGGGAGTAACCTACAATGAGCAGTTCTTC. This codes for CATAGVTYNEQFF.

The chain carries TRBV5-1 and TRBJ2-2, with D possibly matching TRBD1 (6 bases). Germline V gene sequence: CDR1 SGHRS, CDR2 YFSETQ. V was shortened by 3 bases and J by 5 bases, with 8 bases between the two germline ends. The CDR3 has 13 residues. DNA for the CDR3: TGCGCCAGCAGCTCTGGACAGACCGGGGAGCTGTTTTTT. Residues: CASSSGQTGELFF.

V usage is TRBV6-1 and J usage is TRBJ2-5; 14 bases fit TRBD2. Germline V gene sequence: CDR1 MNHNS, CDR2 SASEGT. The CDR3 sequence is 20 residues long. The V and J ends lost 3 bases and 4 bases, in that order; junction bases with no gene match: 16. The CDR3 DNA reads as TGTGCCAGCAGTGATGGGGTCAGGGGGACTAGCGGGGGCCCGGGAGAGACCCAGTACTTC. The encoded protein is CASSDGVRGTSGGPGETQYF.

The rearrangement joins TRBV7-9 to TRBJ1-1; TRBD1 is a possible D gene (5 bases). The CDR3 loop spans 15 amino acids. V lost 1 base and J 6 bases, leaving 15 bases between the germline ends. CDR1 and CDR2 from the germline V gene are SEHNR and FQNEAQ (reference sequence). In nucleotides, the CDR3 is TGTGCCAGCAGCTTAGGTATAACGACAGACTCTGAAGCTTTCTTT. The encoded protein is CASSLGITTDSEAFF. The full variable domain, with the rest looked up from reference TRBV7-9 and TRBJ1-1, is DTGVSQNPRHKITKRGQNVTFRCDPISEHNRLYWYRQTLGQGPEFLTYFQNEAQLEKSRLLSDRFSAERPKGSFSTLEIQRTEQGDSAMYLCASSLGITTDSEAFFGQGTRLTVV.

V gene TRBV4-1 combines with J gene TRBJ1-6, with D perhaps TRBD1 (5 bases). CDR3 length: 16 residues. Germline CDR1 is MGHRA and CDR2 is YSYEKL. Trimming took 1 base from V and 8 from J, leaving 15 bases between them. The CDR3 spells CASSQGIRQTHSPLHF. The CDR3 DNA sequence: TGCGCCAGCAGCCAAGGGATCAGACAGACGCATTCACCCCTCCACTTT.

The CDR3 sequence: CASSLRQTEAFF. The CDR3 DNA reads as TGTGCCAGCAGCCTAAGACAGACTGAAGCTTTCTTT. The chain employs TRBV2 and TRBJ1-1; perhaps TRBD1 as D (5 bases). Germline V gene data show CDR1 as SNHLY and CDR2 as FYNNEI. The CDR3 is 12 amino acids. The V gene lost 6 bases and the J gene lost 5 bases, with 10 bases spanning the gap.

This clone was observed a few times. The CDR3: CASSYGASGNTIYF. The CDR3 nucleotides read TGTGCCAGCAGTTACGGGGCGTCTGGAAACACCATATATTTT. The chain joins TRBV6-6 to TRBJ1-3; D might be TRBD1 (5 bases). V was pared by 2 bases and J by 1 base, with 6 bases between. This CDR3 has 14 amino acids. The germline V gene encodes CDR1 MNHNY and CDR2 SVGAGI (reference sequence).

The genes are TRBV10-3 and TRBJ2-3, with 8 bases matching TRBD2. The germline CDR1 and CDR2 sequences are ENHRY and SYGVKD. The CDR3 has 16 amino acids. V shed 4 bases, J shed 1 base, and the junction held 7 bases outside the gene matches. CDR3 DNA sequence: TGTGCCATCAGTGTCGGCGGGGGGAGAGGCACAGATACGCAGTATTTT. It yields the protein CAISVGGGRGTDTQYF.

The CDR3 DNA is TGTGCCAGCAGACAAACCGGGACAAAGAACACTGAAGCTTTCTTT. Amino acids: CASRQTGTKNTEAFF. The rearrangement uses TRBV2 and TRBJ1-1, with D possibly TRBD1 on 6 matching bases. Trimming pared 6 bases from V and 1 base from J, leaving 15 bases between. The CDR3 covers 15 residues. Germline V lookup: CDR1 SNHLY, CDR2 FYNNEI.

V is TRBV4-1 and J is TRBJ1-2, with a tentative D call TRBD1 (6 bases). The length of the CDR3 is 17 residues. Looked up from germline, CDR1 is MGHRA and CDR2 is YSYEKL. The V end was cut by 3 bases, the J end by 0 bases, with 17 bases between. CDR3 sequence: CASSHGSGGRSNYGYTF. CDR3 sequence (DNA): TGCGCCAGCAGCCACGGTTCCGGGGGGCGCTCTAACTATGGCTACACCTTC.